The rows below give T cell receptor beta chains drawn from one sample of a study of shared clonotypes between healthy human individuals. Profiling relied on immunoSEQ multiplex PCR, and the TCRdb table lists in-frame clones only, not all of them. This table holds about 1.5 million clones, roughly 97% found once. The sequenced material came from naive CD4+ T cells sorted from blood. The receptors stem from a young man in good health. Each CDR3 is given with its conserved first and last residue. Each record gives: J gene, V gene, clone size, D gene, CDR3 protein, CDR3 DNA. D genes are given only for firm matches. Clone size is not always given. Where it is, it says once, few, many or a class for expanded clones.

TRBJ2-5 | TRBV7-9 | NA | TRBD1 | CASSLMGTGAQETQYF | TGTGCCAGCAGCTTAATGGGAACAGGGGCCCAAGAGACCCAGTACTTC
TRBJ2-7 | TRBV5-8 | NA | TRBD1 | CASRGGKQGIPYEQYF | TGTGCCAGCAGAGGAGGAAAACAGGGGATTCCCTACGAGCAGTACTTC
TRBJ2-5 | TRBV28 | NA | TRBD2 | CASSTGTTFSVVYF | TGTGCCAGCAGTACCGGGACTACTTTCTCAGTCGTTTACTTC
TRBJ1-5 | TRBV12-5 | NA | TRBD1 | CASGRGGQPQHF | TGTGCTAGTGGCCGAGGGGGCCAGCCCCAGCATTTT
TRBJ2-7 | TRBV5-1 | few | NA | CASSLDSTYEQYF | TGCGCCAGCAGCTTGGACAGCACCTACGAGCAGTACTTC
TRBJ2-5 | TRBV5-4 | NA | TRBD2 | CASSLETSGRTQYF | TGTGCCAGCAGCTTGGAGACTAGCGGGAGAACCCAGTACTTC
TRBJ2-5 | TRBV27 | NA | TRBD1 | CASSTRTGAGAQYF | TGTGCCAGCAGTACCCGGACAGGGGCCGGGGCCCAGTACTTC
TRBJ1-2 | TRBV29-1 | NA | NA | CSVGDINGYTF | TGCAGCGTGGGGGACATCAATGGCTACACCTTC
TRBJ2-1 | TRBV6-1 | NA | NA | CAGSRGTFNEQFF | TGTGCCGGGTCGCGGGGGACATTCAATGAGCAGTTCTTC
TRBJ2-7 | TRBV25-1 | NA | NA | CASSEPPGLAQYF | TGTGCCAGCAGTGAACCCCCGGGGCTTGCGCAGTACTTC
TRBJ1-1 | TRBV7-9 | few | NA | CASSLKANTEAFF | TGTGCCAGCAGCTTAAAGGCGAACACTGAAGCTTTCTTT
TRBJ2-2 | TRBV18 | NA | TRBD2 | CASSPLAGAGELFF | TGTGCCAGCTCACCACTGGCGGGAGCCGGGGAGCTGTTTTTT
TRBJ2-2 | TRBV4-1 | NA | NA | CASSRFILPGLSTGELFF | TGCGCCAGCAGCCGTTTCATTCTTCCGGGGCTGTCCACCGGGGAGCTGTTTTTT
TRBJ2-7 | TRBV9 | NA | TRBD2 | CASSRRSGTSGSYEQYF | TGTGCCAGCAGCAGGCGTTCTGGGACTAGCGGGTCCTACGAGCAGTACTTC
TRBJ1-5 | TRBV29-1 | once | NA | CSVVLDRNQPQHF | TGCAGCGTTGTCTTAGACCGGAATCAGCCCCAGCATTTT
TRBJ1-4 | TRBV5-5 | NA | NA | CASTRRGLLEKLFF | TGTGCCAGCACGAGGAGGGGACTTCTAGAAAAACTGTTTTTT
TRBJ2-5 | TRBV5-5 | NA | NA | CASSPGPETQYF | TGTGCCAGCAGCCCGGGACCAGAGACCCAGTACTTC
TRBJ2-7 | TRBV7-2 | NA | TRBD2 | CASSSSGTSGSEQYF | TGTGCCAGCAGCTCCTCTGGGACTAGCGGGAGCGAGCAGTACTTC
TRBJ2-7 | TRBV9 | NA | TRBD2 | CASSVGLAGGEAYEQYF | TGTGCCAGCAGCGTAGGACTAGCGGGAGGGGAGGCCTACGAGCAGTACTTC
TRBJ2-7 | TRBV28 | NA | NA | CASSRDQGEQYF | TGTGCCAGCAGCCGGGACCAAGGGGAGCAGTACTTC
TRBJ2-7 | TRBV28 | NA | NA | CASSQPGLRLLKGEQYF | TGTGCCAGCAGTCAACCGGGACTCCGGTTGCTTAAAGGCGAGCAGTACTTC
TRBJ2-3 | TRBV7-9 | NA | TRBD2 | CASSLGVSREISDTQYF | TGTGCCAGCAGCTTAGGGGTATCGCGGGAGATATCAGATACGCAGTATTTT
TRBJ2-3 | TRBV5-1 | once | NA | CASSGSGVPDTQYF | TGCGCCAGCAGCGGATCGGGAGTCCCAGATACGCAGTATTTT
TRBJ1-2 | TRBV7-9 | once | NA | CASSLGELRGGYTF | TGTGCCAGCAGCTTAGGGGAGTTACGTGGAGGCTACACCTTC
TRBJ2-7 | TRBV27 | NA | TRBD1 | CATRRGTGTVEQYF | TGTGCCACCCGCCGCGGGACAGGTACAGTCGAGCAGTACTTC
TRBJ2-3 | TRBV9 | NA | TRBD2 | CASSLAGGRNTQYF | TGTGCCAGCAGCCTAGCGGGAGGGAGAAATACGCAGTATTTT
TRBJ1-2 | TRBV10-3 | NA | NA | CAISGTVYGYTF | TGTGCCATCAGTGGGACAGTCTATGGCTACACCTTC
TRBJ1-4 | TRBV27 | NA | NA | CASSPGTNGEKLFF | TGTGCCAGCAGTCCCGGGACCAACGGCGAAAAACTGTTTTTT
TRBJ2-5 | TRBV5-1 | NA | NA | CASRNSGTQETQYF | TGCGCCAGCAGAAATTCGGGGACGCAGGAGACCCAGTACTTC
TRBJ2-3 | TRBV5-1 | NA | TRBD1 | CASSWTGGTDTQYF | TGCGCCAGCAGCTGGACAGGCGGCACAGATACGCAGTATTTT
TRBJ2-5 | TRBV15 | once | NA | CATRPGPGHQETQYF | TGTGCCACCCGCCCTGGCCCGGGACACCAAGAGACCCAGTACTTC
TRBJ2-4 | TRBV7-2 | NA | NA | CASSFGGVVNIQYF | TGTGCCAGCAGCTTTGGAGGGGTGGTTAACATTCAGTACTTC
TRBJ1-5 | TRBV6-1 | NA | TRBD1 | CASSKGTGARRNQPQHF | TGTGCCAGCAGTAAAGGGACAGGGGCAAGGAGGAATCAGCCCCAGCATTTT
TRBJ1-1 | TRBV5-8 | NA | NA | CASSLEGVRIGENTEAFF | TGTGCCAGCAGCTTGGAAGGGGTCAGAATCGGCGAGAACACTGAAGCTTTCTTT
TRBJ2-7 | TRBV7-9 | NA | TRBD2 | CASSLVGTSGYEQYF | TGTGCCAGCAGCTTGGTAGGGACTAGCGGGTACGAGCAGTACTTC
TRBJ2-2 | TRBV9 | NA | NA | CASSVVGRNTGELFF | TGTGCCAGCAGCGTAGTGGGCAGGAACACCGGGGAGCTGTTTTTT
TRBJ2-7 | TRBV11-1 | NA | NA | CASSPRLMSYEQYF | TGTGCCAGCAGCCCCCGGTTGATGTCCTACGAGCAGTACTTC
TRBJ1-4 | TRBV5-1 | once | NA | CASSVVTGLREKLFF | TGCGCCAGCAGCGTGGTAACGGGACTAAGGGAAAAACTGTTTTTT
TRBJ2-5 | TRBV10-2 | NA | NA | CASGSNQETQYF | TGCGCCAGCGGCTCGAACCAAGAGACCCAGTACTTC
TRBJ2-3 | TRBV7-9 | NA | NA | CASQNGGTQYF | TGTGCCAGCCAAAATGGAGGTACGCAGTATTTT
TRBJ1-4 | TRBV19 | once | TRBD1 | CASSITGASEKLFF | TGTGCCAGTAGTATTACAGGGGCTAGTGAAAAACTGTTTTTT
TRBJ1-1 | TRBV28 | NA | NA | CASSLFQQGPNTEAFF | TGTGCCAGCAGTTTATTCCAACAGGGACCGAACACTGAAGCTTTCTTT
TRBJ2-6 | TRBV28 | NA | NA | CASRRGGTGANVLTF | TGTGCCAGCAGGCGGGGTGGGACTGGGGCCAACGTCCTGACTTTC
TRBJ2-1 | TRBV6-1 | NA | TRBD2 | CASSEAGYSYPGGRVNEQFF | TGTGCCAGCAGTGAAGCGGGTTACTCTTACCCGGGAGGTAGAGTCAATGAGCAGTTCTTC
TRBJ1-4 | TRBV5-1 | NA | NA | CASSLVPGVREKLFF | TGCGCCAGCAGCTTGGTTCCTGGCGTCCGTGAAAAACTGTTTTTT
TRBJ2-7 | TRBV11-2 | NA | TRBD2 | CASSWGLAYEQYF | TGTGCCAGCAGCTGGGGACTAGCCTACGAGCAGTACTTC
TRBJ2-1 | TRBV7-8 | NA | NA | CASSSRLDNEQFF | TGTGCCAGCAGCTCACGGCTGGACAATGAGCAGTTCTTC
TRBJ1-1 | TRBV5-1 | NA | NA | CASSLEAELTGAEAFF | TGCGCCAGCAGCTTGGAAGCCGAATTGACGGGCGCTGAAGCTTTCTTT
TRBJ2-3 | TRBV7-6 | NA | TRBD2 | CASSLLAGGSDTQYF | TGTGCCAGCAGCCTCCTAGCGGGAGGGTCAGATACGCAGTATTTT
TRBJ2-2 | TRBV10-3 | NA | NA | CAISEREWDGELFF | TGTGCCATCAGTGAGCGGGAGTGGGACGGGGAGCTGTTTTTT
TRBJ2-1 | TRBV9 | NA | TRBD2 | CASSVAIAGNEQFF | TGTGCCAGCAGCGTAGCTATAGCGGGCAATGAGCAGTTCTTC
TRBJ2-7 | TRBV28 | NA | TRBD2 | CASSFPRPGLAREQYF | TGTGCCAGCAGTTTCCCGCGACCGGGACTAGCGAGGGAGCAGTACTTC
TRBJ2-7 | TRBV7-3 | few | NA | CASSLETGQDEQYF | TGTGCCAGCAGCTTGGAGACAGGTCAGGACGAGCAGTACTTC
TRBJ2-7 | TRBV4-3 | NA | NA | CASSQGSDYEQYF | TGCGCCAGCAGCCAAGGATCTGACTACGAGCAGTACTTC
TRBJ2-1 | TRBV19 | NA | TRBD2 | CASSPSGSYEQFF | TGTGCCAGTAGTCCTAGCGGGAGCTATGAGCAGTTCTTC